This T cell receptor (beta chain) was observed in a study of shared clonotypes between healthy human individuals. The overall study: Aged 18 to 49, the donors were two women and three men. CD4 naive and CD4 memory each took three plates per donor, while CD8 naive took two and CD8 memory one.

The study's findings and limits: Some naive CD4 clonotypes, roughly 4.8%, turned up in common across a few donors.

Some 30,000 T cell genomes (approximately 190 ng DNA) went into each sorted-subset replicate. Generated by immunoSEQ multiplex PCR, the TCRdb table keeps only in-frame clones and is missing some. The table lists 2,100,000 or so clones, almost 96% of them singletons, with about 0.13% in the top ten. Trimming cost V 0 bases and J 7 bases; bases outside gene matches: 8. Per germline, CDR1 MGHRA and CDR2 YSYEKL. This CDR3 has 16 amino acids. A word on this clone: No antigen is known for it.

The chain combines TRBV4-1 with TRBJ2-7; TRBD2 matches 11 bases. The receptor was derived from a man younger than 35 in good health. The sequenced material came from naive CD4+ T cells sorted from blood. Subset noted: CD45RA+ positively selected. In DNA, the CDR3 is TGCGCCAGCAGCCAAGAACTAGCGGGGGTGGCGCGGGAGCAGTACTTC. Encoded protein: CASSQELAGVAREQYF.